This T cell receptor beta chain was found in a study of blood T cell repertoires in COVID-19. Overall study: The origin of the acute and convalescent COVID-19 samples was the United States, Italy and Spain. PBMCs, B-cell-depleted T cells, or T cells provided the cDNA or gDNA that made up the material.

Authors' methods: From reference gene primer amplification, estimates of nucleated cell counts were derived. Assay: immunoSEQ multiplex PCR; the TCRdb copy retains only in-frame clones and omits some. V, J and clone size were drawn from that table, and D and trimming were deduced from the DNA. The table shows 200,000 to 250,000 clones, with 80% to 90% occurring only once. J was trimmed by 3 bases and V by 2 bases; bases with no gene match: 18. The length of the CDR3 is 20 residues. The V call is TRBV23-1, the J call TRBJ2-7; 11 bases fit TRBD1. TRBV23-1 is identified as an open reading frame with a role that is uncertain. The receptor's source is a man in his fifties who had been exposed to COVID-19. The sample was PBMCs or T cells enriched from blood (not recorded which). The CDR3 is CASSQPSFRTGGSHNYEQYV. In DNA form, the CDR3 reads TGCGCCAGCAGTCAACCCTCCTTTCGGACAGGGGGCTCCCACAACTACGAGCAGTACGTC.